This T cell receptor (beta chain) was obtained from a study of cytomegalovirus exposure and HLA in healthy donors (dated 2017 in TCRdb). Regarding the research as a whole: An earlier analysis of some 500 of the donors reported more than 250 Gb of sequence data and 100 million to 130 million unique TCR beta sequences from some 180 million T cells. On average, 235,054 unique TCR beta nucleotide sequences were sequenced per donor among 398 genotyped donors of the cohort, with roughly 18% of those sequences being non-productive. A handful of DR-DQ haplotypes were handled as single units for association and clustering because linkage in the cohort was strong. Donor age, sex, ethnicity and CMV serostatus were compiled alongside the repertoire data. The number of typed donors differed by locus: about 629-640 for A, B, C, DRB1 and DQB1; 522 for DQA1; 606 for DPA1; and approximately 450 for DPB1. Every repertoire in the discovery cohort had been generated on one and the same sequencing platform. A later genetic analysis took genome-wide SNP genotypes for about 55% of the 666 donors and used that subset as a discovery cohort. The later analysis used no new phenotypic data to find candidate immune exposures, relying instead on TCR beta sequences and their occurrence across donors. An earlier analysis of roughly 580 of the donors used high-throughput TCR beta sequencing to judge whether each TCR beta V gene segment behaved as functional or pseudogenic. The aim of the study was to test whether cataloging public T cell receptors could identify signatures of past pathogen exposure. Using immunosequencing, the study profiled T cell repertoires from around 680 subjects and related those repertoires to cytomegalovirus serostatus. To predict cytomegalovirus infection status, the study brought together high-throughput TCR immunosequencing, statistical association of individual TCRs with disease status, and machine learning. Both class I and class II loci were covered by HLA typing, at four-digit resolution. In a later analysis, previously published TCR beta repertoires from several hundred donors were re-analyzed and high-resolution HLA genotyping was added so that TCR occurrence patterns could be studied. An early release that covered about 640 HLA-typed donors contained about 300 gigabases of sequencing data and tens of millions of unique TCR sequences. Of the roughly 400 genotyped donors, roughly 76% were placed in the genetic ancestry cluster associated with self-reported Caucasian donors. Along with the approximately 700-subject first cohort, a separate validation cohort of over 90 different subjects was used.

Overall study results and their limits: Specific HLA alleles were associated with 15,000 to 20,000 TCR beta sequences at a false discovery rate of 0.05 in a later analysis. A further reported finding was that TCR beta sequences accurately predicted the HLA-A and HLA-B alleles for most subjects in the first cohort. A total of roughly 160 TCR beta chains were listed by the study as associated with cytomegalovirus. Three of the identified cytomegalovirus-associated TCR beta chains were confirmed in vitro to be specific for cytomegalovirus antigens. The cohort was sequenced for TCR beta chains only, and without alpha or paired-chain data the features that could be detected were limited. Some IMGT-functional V segments, including TRBV6-2 and TRBV6-3, could not be told apart with the 87-base-pair reads, so those segments were excluded. An association between a missense DCLRE1C variant and V-gene and J-gene trimming of TCR beta chains was found in a later genetic analysis and replicated in an independent cohort. Compared with equally common non-associated chains, HLA-associated TCR beta chains in a later analysis were more clonally expanded and had lower generation probabilities. A later genetic analysis reported fewer N-insertions in productive TCRs among donors in an Asian-associated ancestry cluster than the roughly 650-donor mean. In a later analysis, TCR association rates were found to vary across HLA loci, with the most associated TCRs seen for DRB1 alleles and the fewest for HLA-C alleles. Most CMV-associated TCR beta chains appeared to be HLA-restricted in a later analysis, and the HLA associations seemed to be driven largely by CMV exposure. Correlated functional status among segregating V segments might be attributable to linkage disequilibrium, but an unknown experimental factor could not be ruled out. Assigning TCR associations to individual alleles was difficult when HLA alleles, especially DR and DQ, strongly co-occurred. The authors suggested that the approach could potentially be extended to other disease states and immunological phenotypes. The classifier was reported to diagnose cytomegalovirus status with high specificity and sensitivity in both the original and validation cohorts. Because counts were too low, under 20 rarely observed V segments, including chromosome 9 orphons, were left out of the earlier analysis of roughly 600 of the donors. Sequencing depth was assumed to be roughly uniform across donors in the presence/absence analyses, though that assumption may not hold. CMV serostatus was the only immune exposure information available for the cohort. Broadly in line with IMGT annotations, most TCR beta V segments showed up in productive rearrangements about 87% or about 30% of the time in an earlier analysis of 587 of the donors. A cluster of highly shared sequence variants was judged likely to be a technical artifact of the sequencing pipeline. According to a later analysis, parvovirus B19, influenza, CMV and Epstein-Barr virus appeared linked to several top co-occurrence clusters. Because some donors lacked HLA typing at each locus, the association tests relied only on the typed subset. Most TCR sequences were seen in very few donors, while some public TCRs were found in many individuals.

The cohort was made up of roughly 670 healthy bone marrow donors. At the time of sampling, every cohort member was nominally healthy, though immune exposures that went unrecorded were likely present. The donor tested CMV seronegative and was one of the 352 seronegative cohort members. A peripheral blood sample was provided by each donor, and peripheral blood mononuclear cells were used for TCR beta sequencing. The Qiagen DNeasy Blood Extraction Kit was used to extract genomic DNA from the blood cell samples. This clone was seen only a few times. Its target antigen remains unknown. Qualities for individual bases were not recorded, and no much larger clone is one base off. Measured from the cysteine to the phenylalanine, the CDR3 is 14 residues long. Of all the DNA, just the CDR3 is kept, 42 bases in frame from base 1. The germline V gene (reference sequence) supplies CDR1 GTSNPN and CDR2 SVGIG. V lost 0 bases and J lost 5 bases; the stretch between them is 13 bases long.

Preparation of the library involved the immunoSEQ multiplex PCR assay. The multiplex PCR relied on a mix of 60 forward primers for TCR Vbeta segments and 13 reverse primers for TCR Jbeta segments. The CDR3 region of rearranged TCR beta genes was amplified from genomic DNA with a multiplex PCR assay. Amplified TCR beta libraries were sequenced as 87-base-pair reads on the Illumina HiSeq System. As for how the authors treated the data: In a later analysis, around 80 million unique TCR beta chains were counted across the approximately 640 repertoires, and roughly 11 million of these chains were shared by at least two donors. Raw reads were error-corrected and collapsed into unique sequences with a nearest-neighbor algorithm that merged closely related sequences to remove PCR and sequencing errors. Alignment of CDR3 sequences to IMGT reference sequences was used to assign V, D and J gene segments. For a sequence to be retained, a match of at least six nucleotides to both a V gene segment and a J gene segment was required. Rearrangements were classified as productive when the CDR3 lacked stop codons and remained in frame with V and J, and all other rearrangements were classified as non-productive. Following IMGT convention, CDR3 was defined as the stretch from the second conserved V-encoded cysteine to the conserved J-encoded phenylalanine. In an earlier analysis of roughly 580 of the donors, sequences lacking an unambiguous match to a single V gene segment were excluded. In an earlier analysis of several hundred of the donors, a V segment was called functional when productive rearrangements were above 56.7%, and segregating when the standard deviation between donors exceeded 5%. A statistical classification framework was built for diagnosing cytomegalovirus status from the catalog of TCR beta chain sequences. In a later analysis, V and J genes were assigned by comparing TCR nucleotide sequences against IMGT/GENE-DB human TR gene sequences. In a later analysis, CDR3 sequences and most-parsimonious VDJ recombination scenarios were assigned using the TCRdist pipeline. A later analysis defined each TCR beta chain by its CDR3 amino acid sequence plus V-gene family, and excluded reads lacking a unique V-gene family. A later analysis removed 592 highly shared, low-generation-probability nucleotide sequences to deal with suspected cross-contamination and a sequencing artifact. For each public chain, a later analysis derived a clonal expansion index from normalized ranks of inferred template counts within each repertoire. In a later analysis, generation probabilities were computed using a VDJ recombination model fitted to out-of-frame rearrangements, and the results were checked against IGoR. In a later analysis, hypergeometric tests were used to score TCR-TCR, TCR-HLA and TCR-CMV co-occurrence, with a repertoire-size bias correction applied to TCR pairs. To estimate false discovery rates, a later analysis permuted the HLA or CMV assignments 20 times. In a later analysis, co-occurring TCRs were grouped using DBSCAN, and TCRdist sequence similarity was added for clustering within HLA-allele-positive subsets. For co-occurrence clustering, repertoires with fewer than 30,000 or more than 120,000 public chains were excluded, along with about five repertoires with anomalous nucleotide sharing. Here the immuneACCESS table is served through TCRdb, limited to in-frame sequences with V and J called. Missing clones are a known gap in these copies; in checked studies unresolved V genes cover under half, and the rest lacks a known reason. V and J calls and clone size are as listed in that table; D and trimming were resolved from the DNA. Present in this sample are about 140,000 clones, approximately 72% of which were seen just once. The top ten hold approximately 2.1% of the sample.

Sample: PBMCs. The TCR sequence derives from a man aged 40-50 years in good health and CMV-seronegative. The sequence links TRBV30 to TRBJ2-5; TRBD1 is perhaps the D gene, given 6 matching bases. The CDR3 in this case is CAWSVRRGWETQYF. The DNA sequence follows: TGTGCCTGGAGTGTACGAAGGGGGTGGGAGACCCAGTACTTC.